This entry lists 26 T cell receptor beta chains sequenced from one sample in a study of T-cell memory formation after mild COVID-19. TCRdb analysed the 5' RACE reads with MiXCR anew, one entry per CDR3 protein. This table has around 500,000 distinct CDR3 sequences, roughly 18% appearing once. The sequenced sample was PBMCs or a T cell subset sorted from them (not recorded which). These receptors all stem from an adult woman who had mild COVID-19 (a few samples of this study predate the infection). Cell type and time point are not known.

In its sample, this clonotype was seen a few times. The V call is TRBV20-1, the J call TRBJ2-5; weak D call: TRBD2 (5 bases). The CDR3 spans 13 residues. Germline V lookup: CDR1 DFQATT, CDR2 SNEGSKA (reference sequence). Between the trimmed V and J ends, which lost 4 bases and 1 base, there was a span of 10 bases. The DNA of the CDR3 is TGCAGTGCTACAGGACTGTTCCAAGAGACCCAGTACTTC. It translates to CSATGLFQETQYF.

CDR3 sequence: CASSLYAAGLGEDTQYF. As DNA, the CDR3 is TGTGCCAGCAGCTTATATGCGGCGGGGTTGGGGGAGGATACGCAGTATTTT. The chain joins TRBV7-2 to TRBJ2-3, with D tentatively TRBD2 (6 bases). V was cut by 2 bases and J by 6 bases, with 21 bases left in between. Germline CDR1 reads SGHTA; CDR2 reads FQGNSA. This CDR3 has 17 amino acids. Together with reference TRBV7-2 and TRBJ2-3, the CDR3 gives the full variable domain: GAGVSQSPSNKVTEKGKDVELRCDPISGHTALYWYRQSLGQGLEFLIYFQGNSAPDKSGLPSDRFSAERTGGSVSTLTIQRTQQEDSAVYLCASSLYAAGLGEDTQYFGPGTRLTVL.

This clonotype was detected a few times. CDR3 sequence reads: CASSPPWGSGANVLTF. The CDR3 bases are TGTGCCAGCTCACCACCGTGGGGCTCTGGGGCCAACGTCCTGACTTTC. This chain uses TRBV18 with TRBJ2-6; D unresolved. This CDR3 spans 16 amino acids. Germline V gives CDR1 KGHSH, CDR2 LQKENI. Trimming took 0 bases from V and 0 from J, leaving 6 bases between them. The variable domain in full, with the rest retrieved from reference TRBV18 and TRBJ2-6, is NAGVMQNPRHLVRRRGQEARLRCSPMKGHSHVYWYRQLPEEGLKFMVYLQKENIIDESGMPKERFSAEFPKEGPSILRIQQVVRGDSAAYFCASSPPWGSGANVLTFGAGSRLTVL.

The chain carries TRBV2 and TRBJ1-1; 7 nucleotides agree with TRBD1. V lost 1 base, J lost 2 bases, and 7 bases stayed unmatched. The germline CDR1 and CDR2 sequences are SNHLY and FYNNEI. CDR3 size: 16 residues. The CDR3 spells CASSEGGQAINTEAFF. The CDR3, as DNA: TGTGCCAGCAGTGAAGGAGGACAGGCCATTAACACTGAAGCTTTCTTT.

This clonotype turned up a few times. The chain links TRBV12-3 or TRBV12-4 to TRBJ1-1; D uncertain. The V end was cut by 6 bases, the J end by 11 bases, with 16 bases between. This CDR3 contains 12 residues. CDR3 sequence: CASSRTVEWAFF. DNA of the CDR3: TGTGCCAGCAGCCGGACGGTGGAGTGGGCTTTCTTT.

The chain employs TRBV7-8 and TRBJ2-2; no clear D gene. Between the trimmed V and J ends, which lost 3 bases and 3 bases, there was a span of 11 bases. Germline V lookup: CDR1 SGHVS, CDR2 FQNEAQ. The CDR3 runs to 15 residues. The CDR3 region is CASSFERTYTGELFF. Written as DNA, the CDR3 is TGTGCCAGCAGCTTCGAAAGAACCTACACCGGGGAGCTGTTTTTT.

This clonotype has a handful of counts. The rearrangement uses TRBV7-6 and TRBJ2-5, with 7 nucleotides matching TRBD1. The germline V gene has CDR1 SGHVS and CDR2 FNYEAQ. The CDR3 is 18 amino acids. Unmatched junction bases numbered 18, after V lost 5 bases and J lost 3 bases. The CDR3 coding sequence is TGTGCCAGCAGCCTCAATCCCGCACTAAGGGACAGTAAAGAGACCCAGTACTTC. Protein product: CASSLNPALRDSKETQYF.

As regards this clonotype: One end of the junction varies from germline; a read error may be responsible. The rearrangement links TRBV20-1 to TRBJ2-3; 8 nucleotides align to TRBD1. CDR1 DFQATT and CDR2 SNEGSKA come from the germline V gene (reference sequence). This CDR3 contains 20 residues. CDR3 DNA: TGCAGTGCTAGAGCCACCATTTCTGACGACAGGGGCCTTAGCACAGATACGAAGTATTTT. Translating gives CSARATISDDRGLSTDTKYF.

This clonotype was seen ten or more times. The V and J genes are TRBV12-3 or TRBV12-4 and TRBJ1-2; D is unclear. This CDR3 region has 12 residues. V lost 2 bases and J 10 bases, leaving 11 bases between the germline ends. DNA of the CDR3: TGTGCCAGCAGTTTAAGTTCTGGGTTCTACACCTTC. Translating it yields CASSLSSGFYTF.

The J gene is TRBJ2-1, the V gene TRBV6-2 or TRBV6-3; D is possibly TRBD2 (6 bases). The CDR3 runs to 13 residues. V was cut by 4 bases and J by 13 bases, with 17 bases left in between. Germline CDR1 MNHEY, CDR2 SVGEGT. The CDR3 DNA is TGTGCCAGCAGTTCGTCCCAGCGAGCGGGTCAGTTCTTC. The encoded protein is CASSSSQRAGQFF.

This clonotype has only a few counts. The chain uses TRBV18 and TRBJ2-3; 7 bases agree with TRBD2. V lost 3 bases, J lost 3 bases, and 12 bases stayed unmatched. The CDR3 loop spans 17 amino acids. Germline lookup yields CDR1 KGHSH and CDR2 LQKENI. As DNA, the CDR3 is TGTGCCAGCTCACCTATCCCAAGCGGGAAAGCGACAGATACGCAGTATTTT. This encodes CASSPIPSGKATDTQYF.

This clonotype was seen a handful of times. The V and J genes are TRBV2 and TRBJ1-1; D unclear. The V and J ends lost 2 bases and 3 bases respectively, with 16 bases between them. The V gene's germline CDR1 is SNHLY and CDR2 FYNNEI. The CDR3 loop spans 16 amino acids. In DNA, the CDR3 is TGTGCCAGCAGTGAATCGAGGTGGAGGGTAGACACTGAAGCTTTCTTT. Its protein is CASSESRWRVDTEAFF.

This clonotype was detected many times. This sequence joins TRBV7-9 and TRBJ2-3, with D tentatively TRBD1 or TRBD2 (5 bases each). Germline CDR1 is SEHNR and CDR2 is FQNEAQ (reference sequence). The CDR3 is 16 residues long. V was cut by 4 bases and J by 0 bases, with 14 bases left in between. CDR3 amino acids: CASSYPGPSSTDTQYF. CDR3 sequence (DNA): TGTGCCAGCAGCTACCCGGGACCTTCTAGCACAGATACGCAGTATTTT.

In this sample, this clonotype turned up a few times. The chain employs TRBV12-3 or TRBV12-4 and TRBJ1-2; possibly TRBD1 for D (5 bases). The CDR3 loop spans 13 amino acids. With 4 bases removed from V and 5 bases from J, the gap between germline ends came to 11 bases. The CDR3 DNA follows: TGTGCCAGCAGTTCACAGGAGTCGTATGGCTACACCTTC. Its translation is CASSSQESYGYTF.

This clonotype was found many times. The chain recombines TRBV19 with TRBJ1-6; D gene uncertain. Looked up from germline, CDR1 is LNHDA and CDR2 is SQIVND (reference sequence). V was cut by 3 bases and J by 14 bases, with 14 bases left in between. CDR3 size: 13 residues. The CDR3 coding sequence is TGTGCCAGTAGTATTGCGACATTCTCATCCCTCCACTTT. This encodes CASSIATFSSLHF.

The chain combines TRBV5-6 with TRBJ2-7; TRBD1 aligns across 7 bases. After removal of 4 bases from V and 0 bases from J, the junction contained 4 bases not matched to a gene. The CDR3 extends over 14 amino acids. Germline assignment: CDR1 SGHDT and CDR2 YYEEEE. As DNA, the CDR3 is TGTGCCAGCAGCCGGGGACAGACCTCCTACGAGCAGTACTTC. Its translation: CASSRGQTSYEQYF.

V and J are TRBV7-8 and TRBJ1-6, with a tentative D call TRBD1 (6 bases). V gave up 5 bases and J gave up 0 bases, with 14 bases separating them. Germline CDR1 SGHVS, CDR2 FQNEAQ. The CDR3 contains 17 residues. In DNA form, the CDR3 reads TGTGCCAGCAGCCCCGGGACACTGAGCTCCTATAATTCACCCCTCCACTTT. Residues: CASSPGTLSSYNSPLHF.

This clonotype was observed once. V gene TRBV3-1 combines with J gene TRBJ2-2; 8 positions match TRBD1. Germline V gene data show CDR1 as LGHDT and CDR2 as YNNKEL (reference sequence). The junction had 8 bases not matched to a gene; V was cut back by 4 bases and J by 4 bases. The CDR3 length is 16 residues. For the CDR3, the DNA is TGTGCCAGCAGCCTCCCCGCCAGGGGGCTCACCGGGGAGCTGTTTTTT. Translating it yields CASSLPARGLTGELFF.

This rearrangement joins TRBV20-1 to TRBJ2-3; 14 bases match TRBD2. V dropped 6 bases and J dropped 2; count of bases not matched to a gene: 16. The CDR3 is made up of 19 amino acids. Germline values: CDR1 DFQATT, CDR2 SNEGSKA (reference sequence). Here the CDR3 reads CSAAGMTSGRAWDTDTQYF. Written as DNA, the CDR3 is TGCAGTGCCGCGGGCATGACTAGCGGGAGGGCGTGGGACACAGATACGCAGTATTTT.

This clonotype has more than one count but fewer than ten. The J gene is TRBJ2-7, the V gene TRBV6-2 or TRBV6-3, with 7 bases that match TRBD2. Germline V gene lookup returns CDR1 MNHEY and CDR2 SVGEGT. The CDR3 has 14 residues. V was pared by 4 bases and J by 1 base, with 4 bases of the junction left unmatched. The CDR3 region has the DNA TGTGCCAGCAGTTCCGGGACTAAGTCCTACGAGCAGTACTTC. Encoded protein: CASSSGTKSYEQYF.

This chain connects TRBV2 to TRBJ2-1, with 11 nucleotides matching TRBD2. The trim removed 10 bases at V and 8 bases at J, leaving 10 bases unmatched. This CDR3 has 14 amino acids. Looked up from germline, CDR1 is SNHLY and CDR2 is FYNNEI. CDR3 region: CAKSLAGGGDEQFF. The DNA of the CDR3 is TGTGCCAAATCATTAGCGGGAGGGGGAGATGAGCAGTTCTTC.

This clonotype was seen once. The V gene is TRBV7-9, the J gene TRBJ2-3, with a weak D call TRBD1 (6 bases). Germline CDR1 is SEHNR and CDR2 is FQNEAQ (reference sequence). V was trimmed by 5 bases and J by 7 bases, leaving 16 bases between them. This CDR3 region has 14 residues. CDR3 sequence reads: CASSQPPGHNTQYF. CDR3 sequence (DNA): TGTGCCAGCAGCCAGCCGCCGGGACACAATACGCAGTATTTT.

This clonotype showed up just a few times. This sequence joins TRBV20-1 and TRBJ2-1; D possibly corresponds to TRBD2 (6 bases). Germline CDR1 and CDR2: DFQATT and SNEGSKA (reference sequence). Trimming removed 3 bases from V and 2 bases from J, with 11 bases in between. This CDR3 contains 14 residues. CDR3 loop: CSASDGGAYNEQFF. Written as DNA, the CDR3 is TGCAGTGCTAGCGATGGAGGGGCCTACAATGAGCAGTTCTTC.

The rearrangement uses TRBV5-1 and TRBJ1-2, with 7 bases identical to TRBD1. The germline gives CDR1 SGHRS, CDR2 YFSETQ. The CDR3 consists of 15 residues. Unmatched junction bases numbered 12, after V lost 5 bases and J lost 5 bases. This CDR3 is CASRGRGGGAYGYTF. The CDR3 nucleotides read TGCGCCAGCAGAGGCCGGGGAGGGGGCGCGTATGGCTACACCTTC.

This clonotype appeared a few times. The gene calls are TRBV6-6 and TRBJ2-7; D tentatively reads TRBD1 or TRBD2 (5 bases each). The V and J ends lost 6 bases and 7 bases respectively, with 22 bases between them. Germline V gives CDR1 MNHNY, CDR2 SVGAGI (reference sequence). The CDR3 is 15 amino acids. This CDR3 is CASSFEMGPTWEQYF. The CDR3 DNA reads TGTGCCAGCAGCTTCGAGATGGGACCCACTTGGGAGCAGTACTTC.

A few counts support this clonotype. V and J are TRBV6-1 and TRBJ1-1; D call uncertain. Trimming took off 0 bases at V and 4 bases at J, with 9 bases between the two ends. The length of the CDR3 is 14 residues. Germline values: CDR1 MNHNS, CDR2 SASEGT. The CDR3 nucleotides read TGTGCCAGCAGTGAAGCGTCGGCCTCCACTGAAGCTTTCTTT. Residues: CASSEASASTEAFF.